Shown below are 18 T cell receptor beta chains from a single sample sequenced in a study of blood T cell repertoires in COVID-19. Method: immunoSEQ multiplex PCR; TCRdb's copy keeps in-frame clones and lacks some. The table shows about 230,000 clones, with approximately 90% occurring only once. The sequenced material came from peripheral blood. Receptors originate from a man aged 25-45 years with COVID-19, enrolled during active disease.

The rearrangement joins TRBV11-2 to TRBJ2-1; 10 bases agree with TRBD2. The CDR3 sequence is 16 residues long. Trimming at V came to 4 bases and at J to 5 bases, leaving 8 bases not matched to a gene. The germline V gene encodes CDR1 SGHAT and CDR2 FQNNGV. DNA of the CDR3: TGTGCCAGCAGCTCAGTAAGCGGGAGGGCCCACAATGAGCAGTTCTTC. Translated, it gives CASSSVSGRAHNEQFF.

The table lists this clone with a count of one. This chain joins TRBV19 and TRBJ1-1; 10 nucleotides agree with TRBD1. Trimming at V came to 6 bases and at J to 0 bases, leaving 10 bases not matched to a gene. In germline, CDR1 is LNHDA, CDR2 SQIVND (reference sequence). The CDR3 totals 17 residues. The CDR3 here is CASSSPRQGAMNTEAFF. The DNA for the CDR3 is TGTGCCAGTAGCAGTCCCCGACAGGGGGCGATGAACACTGAAGCTTTCTTT.

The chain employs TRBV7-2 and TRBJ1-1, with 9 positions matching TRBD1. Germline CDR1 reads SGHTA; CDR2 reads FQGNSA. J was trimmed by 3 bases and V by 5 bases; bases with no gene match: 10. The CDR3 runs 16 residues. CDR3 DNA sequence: TGTGCCAGCAGCCTCACCCGGGACAGGGAGGACACTGAAGCTTTCTTT. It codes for CASSLTRDREDTEAFF.

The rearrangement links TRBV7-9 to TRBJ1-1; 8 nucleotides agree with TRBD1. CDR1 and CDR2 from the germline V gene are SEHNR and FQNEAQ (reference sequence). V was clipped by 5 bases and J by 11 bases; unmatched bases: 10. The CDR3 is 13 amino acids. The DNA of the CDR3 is TGTGCCAGCAGCCTAGGGACCCGGGACAGGGCTTTCTTT. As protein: CASSLGTRDRAFF.

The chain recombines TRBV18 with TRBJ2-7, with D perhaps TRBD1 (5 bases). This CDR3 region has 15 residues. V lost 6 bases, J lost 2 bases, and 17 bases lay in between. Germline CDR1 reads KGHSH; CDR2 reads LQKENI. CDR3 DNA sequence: TGTGCCAGCTCGCGTTCCAGGGAAGGTCCCTACGAGCAGTACTTC. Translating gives CASSRSREGPYEQYF.

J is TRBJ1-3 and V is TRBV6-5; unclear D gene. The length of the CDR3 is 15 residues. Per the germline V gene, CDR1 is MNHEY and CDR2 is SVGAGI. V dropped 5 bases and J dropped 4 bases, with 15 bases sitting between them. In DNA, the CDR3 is TGTGCCAGCAGTCAACTTAAAAGAGAAGGAAACACCATATATTTT. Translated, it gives CASSQLKREGNTIYF.

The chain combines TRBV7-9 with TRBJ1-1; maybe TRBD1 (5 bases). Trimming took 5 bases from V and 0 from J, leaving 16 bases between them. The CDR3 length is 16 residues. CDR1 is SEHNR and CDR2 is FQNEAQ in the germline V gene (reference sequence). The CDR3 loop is CASSPRGGIMNTEAFF. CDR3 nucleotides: TGTGCCAGCAGCCCGAGGGGAGGGATCATGAACACTGAAGCTTTCTTT. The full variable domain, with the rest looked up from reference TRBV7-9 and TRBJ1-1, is DTGVSQNPRHKITKRGQNVTFRCDPISEHNRLYWYRQTLGQGPEFLTYFQNEAQLEKSRLLSDRFSAERPKGSFSTLEIQRTEQGDSAMYLCASSPRGGIMNTEAFFGQGTRLTVV.

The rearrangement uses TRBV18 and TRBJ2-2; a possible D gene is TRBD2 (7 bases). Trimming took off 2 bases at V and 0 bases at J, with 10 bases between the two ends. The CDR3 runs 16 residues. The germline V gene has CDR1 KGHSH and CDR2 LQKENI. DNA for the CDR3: TGTGCCAGCTCACCAGGGGGGGCTACGAACACCGGGGAGCTGTTTTTT. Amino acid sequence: CASSPGGATNTGELFF.

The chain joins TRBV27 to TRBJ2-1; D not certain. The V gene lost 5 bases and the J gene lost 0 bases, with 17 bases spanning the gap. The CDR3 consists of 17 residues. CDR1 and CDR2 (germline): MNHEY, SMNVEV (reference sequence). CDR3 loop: CASSPQRGRSSYNEQFF. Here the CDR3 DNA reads TGTGCCAGCAGTCCTCAGCGAGGCAGAAGCTCCTACAATGAGCAGTTCTTC.

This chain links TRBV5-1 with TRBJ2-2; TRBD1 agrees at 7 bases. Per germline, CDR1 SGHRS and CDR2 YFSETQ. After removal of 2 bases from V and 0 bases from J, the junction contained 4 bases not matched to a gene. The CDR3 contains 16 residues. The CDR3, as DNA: TGCGCCAGCAGCTTCGGACAGGCCTCGAACACCGGGGAGCTGTTTTTT. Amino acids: CASSFGQASNTGELFF.

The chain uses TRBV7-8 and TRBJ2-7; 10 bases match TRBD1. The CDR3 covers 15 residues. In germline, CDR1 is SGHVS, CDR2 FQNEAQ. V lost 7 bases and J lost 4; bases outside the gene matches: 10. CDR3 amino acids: CASNSFRDRGYEQYF. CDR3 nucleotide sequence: TGTGCCAGCAACTCCTTCCGGGACAGGGGTTACGAGCAGTACTTC. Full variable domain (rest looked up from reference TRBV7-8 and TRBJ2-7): GAGVSQSPRYKVAKRGQDVALRCDPISGHVSLFWYQQALGQGPEFLTYFQNEAQLDKSGLPSDRFFAERPEGSVSTLKIQRTQQEDSAVYLCASNSFRDRGYEQYFGPGTRLTVT.

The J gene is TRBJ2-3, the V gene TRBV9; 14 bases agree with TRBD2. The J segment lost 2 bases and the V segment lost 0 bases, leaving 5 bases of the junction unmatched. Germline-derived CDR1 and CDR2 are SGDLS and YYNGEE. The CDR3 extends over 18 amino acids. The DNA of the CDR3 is TGTGCCAGCAGCGTAGGGACTAGCGGGAGGAGGGCCACAGATACGCAGTATTTT. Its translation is CASSVGTSGRRATDTQYF.

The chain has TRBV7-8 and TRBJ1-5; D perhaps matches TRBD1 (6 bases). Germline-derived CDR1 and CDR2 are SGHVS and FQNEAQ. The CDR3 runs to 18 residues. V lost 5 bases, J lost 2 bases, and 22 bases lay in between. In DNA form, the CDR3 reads TGTGCCAGCAGCGCGGGTACAGGGAGTTTTCGGGGCAATCAGCCCCAGCATTTT. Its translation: CASSAGTGSFRGNQPQHF. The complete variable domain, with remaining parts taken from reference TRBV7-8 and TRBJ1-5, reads GAGVSQSPRYKVAKRGQDVALRCDPISGHVSLFWYQQALGQGPEFLTYFQNEAQLDKSGLPSDRFFAERPEGSVSTLKIQRTQQEDSAVYLCASSAGTGSFRGNQPQHFGDGTRLSIL.

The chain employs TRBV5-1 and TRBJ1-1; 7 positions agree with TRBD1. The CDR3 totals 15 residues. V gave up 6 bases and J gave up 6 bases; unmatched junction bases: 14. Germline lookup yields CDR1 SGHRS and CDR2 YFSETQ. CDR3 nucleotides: TGCGCCAGCACCACGCGACAGGGAGAACACTCTGAAGCTTTCTTT. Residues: CASTTRQGEHSEAFF.

The CDR3 sequence is CASSSGTAIQETQYF. CDR3 bases: TGTGCCAGCAGCTCCGGGACAGCAATTCAAGAGACCCAGTACTTC. V usage is TRBV5-8 and J usage is TRBJ2-5, with 7 bases aligning to TRBD1. The J segment lost 2 bases and the V segment lost 3 bases, leaving 7 bases of the junction unmatched. Looked up from germline, CDR1 is SGHTS and CDR2 is YDEGEE. This CDR3 region has 15 residues.

Written as DNA, the CDR3 is TGTGCCAGCAGCCGGGAGGGGGAGGGGTCCGAGCAGTACTTC. Translation: CASSREGEGSEQYF. The chain combines TRBV5-4 with TRBJ2-7; 8 positions agree with TRBD2. Trimming removed 4 bases from V and 6 bases from J; junction bases left unmatched: 9. The germline V gene has CDR1 SGHNT and CDR2 YYREEE (reference sequence). The CDR3 is 14 amino acids.

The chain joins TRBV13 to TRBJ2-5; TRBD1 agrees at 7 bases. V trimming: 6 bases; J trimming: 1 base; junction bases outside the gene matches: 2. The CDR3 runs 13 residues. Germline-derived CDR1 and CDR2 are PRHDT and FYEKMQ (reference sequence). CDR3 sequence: CASRGQSQETQYF. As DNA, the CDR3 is TGTGCCAGCAGGGGACAGAGCCAAGAGACCCAGTACTTC.

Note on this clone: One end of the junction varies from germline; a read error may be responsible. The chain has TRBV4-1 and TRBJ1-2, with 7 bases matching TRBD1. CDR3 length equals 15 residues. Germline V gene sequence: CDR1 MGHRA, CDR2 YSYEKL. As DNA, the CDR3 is TGCGCCAGCACCCAAAGTCAAAGGGGGCTTAATGGCTACACCTTC. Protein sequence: CASTQSQRGLNGYTF.